Here is one TCR beta chain with its context. Antigen unknown. The data stem from a study of early T cells in non-severe SARS-CoV-2 infection. The wider study: The authors sequenced bulk RNA from unsorted whole blood, leaving chains unpaired.

The library protocol tagged individual cDNA molecules with unique molecular identifiers. Via MiXCR, TCRdb re-called the 5' RACE reads, giving one row per CDR3 protein. The sample includes about 44,000 distinct CDR3 sequences, 23% of them seen just once. The CDR3 runs 13 residues. V lost 3 bases to trimming and J lost 4 bases, with 8 bases between them. Germline values: CDR1 WNHNN, CDR2 SYGVQD (reference sequence). Findings and limits, study-wide: VDJdb matches were skewed toward anti-spike CD8 T cell responses.

The input for sequencing was whole blood, taken at baseline. The chain uses TRBV10-1 and TRBJ2-3; no clear D. The TCR originated in an adult who was a healthcare worker with PCR-confirmed SARS-CoV-2 infection or an uninfected control (not recorded which). CDR3 coding DNA: TGCGCCAGCAGTGATGAGCTGGCAGATACGCAGTATTTT. It is translated as CASSDELADTQYF.